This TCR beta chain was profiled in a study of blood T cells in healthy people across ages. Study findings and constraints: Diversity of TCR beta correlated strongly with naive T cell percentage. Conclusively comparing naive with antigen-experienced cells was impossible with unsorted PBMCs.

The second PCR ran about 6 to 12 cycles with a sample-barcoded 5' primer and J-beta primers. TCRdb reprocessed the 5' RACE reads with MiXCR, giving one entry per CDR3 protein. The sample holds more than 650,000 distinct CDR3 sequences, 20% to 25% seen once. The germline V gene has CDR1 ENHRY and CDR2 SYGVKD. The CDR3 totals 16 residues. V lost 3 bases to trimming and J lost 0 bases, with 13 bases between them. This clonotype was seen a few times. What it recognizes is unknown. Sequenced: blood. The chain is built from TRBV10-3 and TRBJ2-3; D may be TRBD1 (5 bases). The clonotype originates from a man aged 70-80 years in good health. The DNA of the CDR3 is TGTGCCATCAGTGATTTCAGGGCCCTTAGCACAGATACGCAGTATTTT. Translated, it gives CAISDFRALSTDTQYF.